One sample yielded the 27 T cell receptor beta chains listed below, sequenced in a study of cytomegalovirus exposure and HLA in healthy donors listed by TCRdb under 2017. The method was the immunoSEQ multiplex PCR assay. Drawn from immuneACCESS, this table holds only the in-frame rearrangements with V and J called that TCRdb kept. Clones are partly lost; checked studies trace under half to an unresolved V gene and leave the rest unexplained. The sample table contains about 170,000 clones; only one count was recorded for around nine tenths of them. The biggest ten clones account for under 13% of the sample. The sequenced material came from PBMCs. These receptors all come from a young woman in good health and CMV-seropositive.

The chain carries TRBV11-3 and TRBJ2-1; 14 nucleotides agree with TRBD2. Trimming removed 7 bases from V and 8 bases from J; junction bases left unmatched: 7. Germline lookup yields CDR1 SGHNT and CDR2 YENEEA. This CDR3 is built from 15 residues. CDR3 bases: TGTGCCAGCACCGACGGGACTAGCGGGAGCGATGAGCAGTTCTTC. Protein: CASTDGTSGSDEQFF.

This clone was seen once. The V call is TRBV5-6, the J call TRBJ1-5, with a tentative D call TRBD1 (5 bases). There are 13 residues in the CDR3. The V gene's germline CDR1 is SGHDT and CDR2 YYEEEE. Trimming removed 2 bases at V and 8 bases at J, with 11 bases between. The CDR3 coding sequence is TGTGCCAGCAGCTTTCAGGGTCGTGAGCCCCAGCATTTT. It specifies CASSFQGREPQHF.

This clone was picked up one time. The gene calls are TRBV6-5 and TRBJ2-3; 12 nucleotides line up with TRBD1. The CDR3 sequence is 15 residues long. Trimming took 2 bases from V and 5 from J; bases not matched to a gene: 2. Germline values: CDR1 MNHEY, CDR2 SVGAGI. The CDR3 here is CASSYRDRGQDTQYF. The CDR3, as DNA: TGTGCCAGCAGTTACCGGGACAGGGGGCAAGATACGCAGTATTTT.

The chain uses TRBV28 and TRBJ2-7; possible D gene TRBD1, 6 bases. V lost 2 bases, J lost 4 bases, and 15 bases lay in between. The length of the CDR3 is 15 residues. The germline CDR1 and CDR2 sequences are MDHEN and SYDVKM. The CDR3 bases are TGTGCCAGCAGTTTAGTAACCGGGACATCATACGAGCAGTACTTC. Translation gives CASSLVTGTSYEQYF.

The chain is built from TRBV5-1 and TRBJ2-3; the match to TRBD2 covers 8 bases. V gave up 0 bases and J gave up 2 bases; unmatched junction bases: 5. Germline CDR1 and CDR2: SGHRS and YFSETQ. This CDR3 region has 16 residues. The CDR3 DNA is TGCGCCAGCAGCTTGGGACTAGCGACTACCACAGATACGCAGTATTTT. It codes for CASSLGLATTTDTQYF.

The chain links TRBV30 to TRBJ1-5; D gene ambiguous. The ends were cut back, 4 bases at V and 1 base at J, with 8 bases in the middle. Germline-derived CDR1 and CDR2 are GTSNPN and SVGIG (reference sequence). The CDR3 sequence is 13 residues long. CDR3 in DNA: TGTGCCTGGACGGAGTACAGCAATCAGCCCCAGCATTTT. Protein product: CAWTEYSNQPQHF.

This sequence joins TRBV28 and TRBJ2-7, with TRBD1 matching 8 bases. This CDR3 is built from 13 residues. J gave up 2 bases and V 8 bases, and 5 bases lay outside the gene matches. From germline, CDR1 is MDHEN and CDR2 SYDVKM. The CDR3 DNA reads TGTGCCAGCTTACAGGGGGTGGCCTACGAGCAGTACTTC. This encodes CASLQGVAYEQYF.

V and J are TRBV18 and TRBJ2-7; weak D call: TRBD2 (5 bases). CDR3 length: 15 amino acids. Trimming left V 3 bases short and J 0 bases short, with 12 bases between. The germline CDR1 and CDR2 sequences are KGHSH and LQKENI. The CDR3: CASSPAGAGSYEQYF. For the CDR3, the DNA is TGTGCCAGCTCACCGGCGGGCGCGGGCTCCTACGAGCAGTACTTC.

The rearrangement uses TRBV12-1 and TRBJ2-4; the listed D gene, TRBD2, was not tested against the DNA. TRBV12-1 represents a pseudogene. This CDR3 contains 20 residues. The CDR3 DNA is TGTGCCAGCAGCTTTTTTTCTCGGGGGTGGTGGTCCCTAGCCAAAAACATTCAGTACTTC. The encoded protein is CASSFFSRGWWSLAKNIQYF.

The chain links TRBV2 to TRBJ2-7; 7 bases line up with TRBD1. In germline, CDR1 is SNHLY, CDR2 FYNNEI. Trimming removed 6 bases from V and 3 bases from J; junction bases left unmatched: 8. CDR3 length: 14 amino acids. In nucleotides, the CDR3 is TGTGCCAGCAGGACCGGGACAGCGAACTACGAGCAGTACTTC. Its translation is CASRTGTANYEQYF.

The chain combines TRBV19 with TRBJ1-5; 10 nucleotides match TRBD1. The V segment lost 4 bases and the J segment 4 bases; nucleotides outside the gene matches: 4. Germline V gives CDR1 LNHDA, CDR2 SQIVND (reference sequence). This CDR3 has 15 amino acids. CDR3 residues: CASSRGQGLNQPQHF. In nucleotides, the CDR3 is TGTGCCAGTAGTAGGGGACAGGGGCTTAATCAGCCCCAGCATTTT.

The chain has TRBV4-1 and TRBJ1-1; D call uncertain. V was cut by 4 bases and J by 0 bases, with 9 bases left in between. Germline V gene lookup returns CDR1 MGHRA and CDR2 YSYEKL. This CDR3 comprises 14 residues. As DNA, the CDR3 is TGCGCCAGCAGCCTGCCCACAGTGAACACTGAAGCTTTCTTT. Translation: CASSLPTVNTEAFF.

The rearrangement links TRBV25-1 to TRBJ2-6; D is uncertain. CDR1 and CDR2 from the germline V gene are MGHDK and SYGVNS. This CDR3 is 16 amino acids long. The V gene lost 3 bases and the J gene lost 0 bases, with 9 bases spanning the gap. The DNA of the CDR3 is TGTGCCAGCAGTGACCTAGTAAGCTCTGGGGCCAACGTCCTGACTTTC. Translated: CASSDLVSSGANVLTF.

This sequence joins TRBV2 and TRBJ2-7; D perhaps matches TRBD2 (6 bases). Germline lookup yields CDR1 SNHLY and CDR2 FYNNEI. The CDR3 is made up of 13 amino acids. V was shortened by 4 bases and J by 6 bases, with 13 bases between the two germline ends. CDR3 sequence (DNA): TGTGCCAGCAGTGTACGTCCAGCGGGCGAGCAGTACTTC. Translation: CASSVRPAGEQYF. The full variable domain, rest sourced from reference TRBV2 and TRBJ2-7, is EPEVTQTPSHQVTQMGQEVILRCVPISNHLYFYWYRQILGQKVEFLVSFYNNEISEKSEIFDDQFSVERPDGSNFTLKIRSTKLEDSAMYFCASSVRPAGEQYFGPGTRLTVT.

The V gene is TRBV10-3, the J gene TRBJ1-1; TRBD1 matches 8 bases. The CDR3 length is 13 residues. The ends lost 7 bases at V and 2 bases at J; junction bases unmatched: 3. Germline lookup yields CDR1 ENHRY and CDR2 SYGVKD. CDR3 sequence reads: CAITGQGNTEAFF. The CDR3 bases are TGTGCCATCACCGGACAGGGAAACACTGAAGCTTTCTTT.

The rearrangement joins TRBV6-1 to TRBJ1-1, with D unclear. Per germline, CDR1 MNHNS and CDR2 SASEGT. Trimming stripped 1 base from V and 11 bases from J, with 11 bases between. This CDR3 is 12 amino acids long. The chain's CDR3 is CASSEGWERAFF. DNA of the CDR3: TGTGCCAGCAGTGAAGGGTGGGAGCGCGCTTTCTTT.

The genes are TRBV20-1 and TRBJ2-7; D is ambiguous. The germline CDR1 and CDR2 sequences are DFQATT and SNEGSKA (reference sequence). The CDR3 has 10 residues. V dropped 1 base and J dropped 7 bases, with 5 bases sitting between them. The CDR3 bases are TGCAGTGCTAGAGCCGTTGAGCAGTACTTC. Translating it yields CSARAVEQYF.

This clone was counted once. Other DNA sequences in the sample encode the same CDR3. This chain joins TRBV18 and TRBJ2-7; no reliable D call. From germline, CDR1 is KGHSH and CDR2 LQKENI. The V end was cut by 2 bases, the J end by 0 bases, with 5 bases between. The CDR3 is 13 amino acids. In DNA form, the CDR3 reads TGTGCCAGCTCACCAGGCACCTCCTACGAGCAGTACTTC. This encodes CASSPGTSYEQYF.

This clone was seen a handful of times. The chain employs TRBV30 and TRBJ2-3, with a weak D call TRBD2 (6 bases). The V and J ends lost 7 bases and 2 bases respectively, with 16 bases between them. This CDR3 is built from 14 residues. Per germline, CDR1 GTSNPN and CDR2 SVGIG (reference sequence). In DNA, the CDR3 is TGTGCCTTGGCCCCCGGGGGACCCACAGATACGCAGTATTTT. It translates to CALAPGGPTDTQYF.

This chain links TRBV5-1 with TRBJ2-1; the D gene is possibly TRBD2 (5 bases). There are 12 residues in the CDR3. Germline V lookup: CDR1 SGHRS, CDR2 YFSETQ. The germline V and J ends were trimmed by 2 bases and 8 bases, with 8 bases remaining between them. The CDR3 DNA reads as TGCGCCAGCAGCTTTAGCGTGGATGAGCAGTTCTTC. Translation: CASSFSVDEQFF.

This chain uses TRBV6-1 with TRBJ1-1; TRBD1 matches at 7 bases. The germline V gene has CDR1 MNHNS and CDR2 SASEGT. This CDR3 region has 14 residues. V lost 5 bases to trimming and J lost 1 base; unmatched junction nucleotides: 4. As DNA, the CDR3 is TGTGCCAGCAGTCCAAGGACAGGGAACACTGAAGCTTTCTTT. This encodes CASSPRTGNTEAFF.

The V call is TRBV10-3, the J call TRBJ2-3; D ambiguous. Germline loops: CDR1 ENHRY, CDR2 SYGVKD. The V gene lost 2 bases and the J gene lost 3 bases, with 6 bases spanning the gap. This CDR3 has 13 amino acids. The CDR3 coding sequence is TGTGCCATCAGTGAGGACACTACAGATACGCAGTATTTT. It yields the protein CAISEDTTDTQYF.

V gene TRBV2 combines with J gene TRBJ2-1, with 8 bases fitting TRBD2. This CDR3 spans 16 amino acids. V shed 5 bases and J 0 bases; nucleotides not matched to a gene: 6. Germline CDR1 SNHLY, CDR2 FYNNEI. The DNA for the CDR3 is TGTGCCAGCAGTAGAGCGGGGACTAGCTCCTACAATGAGCAGTTCTTC. It translates to CASSRAGTSSYNEQFF. Looking up the rest from reference TRBV2 and TRBJ2-1 gives the full variable domain: EPEVTQTPSHQVTQMGQEVILRCVPISNHLYFYWYRQILGQKVEFLVSFYNNEISEKSEIFDDQFSVERPDGSNFTLKIRSTKLEDSAMYFCASSRAGTSSYNEQFFGPGTRLTVL.

The rearrangement joins TRBV16 to TRBJ2-5, with 13 bases aligning to TRBD2. The CDR3 is 16 residues long. CDR1 and CDR2 from the germline V gene are KGHSY and FQNENV. Trimming cost V 6 bases and J 5 bases; bases outside gene matches: 9. CDR3 protein: CASRELAGGPGETQYF. CDR3 coding DNA: TGTGCCAGCAGGGAACTAGCGGGAGGGCCGGGGGAGACCCAGTACTTC.

The chain joins TRBV11-3 to TRBJ2-7; the D gene is possibly TRBD2 (5 bases). V was cut by 8 bases and J by 3 bases, with 14 bases left in between. Germline V gene lookup returns CDR1 SGHNT and CDR2 YENEEA. CDR3 length: 13 residues. The CDR3 bases are TGTGCCAGCGGAAGGACGGGGAACTACGAGCAGTACTTC. Its translation: CASGRTGNYEQYF. The variable domain in full, with the rest retrieved from reference TRBV11-3 and TRBJ2-7, is EAGVVQSPRYKIIEKKQPVAFWCNPISGHNTLYWYLQNLGQGPELLIRYENEEAVDDSQLPKDRFSAERLKGVDSTLKIQPAELGDSAVYLCASGRTGNYEQYFGPGTRLTVT.

V gene TRBV6-6 combines with J gene TRBJ2-7; D unresolved. The CDR3 sequence is 13 residues long. CDR1 and CDR2 from the germline V gene are MNHNY and SVGAGI (reference sequence). V lost 2 bases, J lost 3 bases, and 8 bases lay in between. The CDR3 here is CASSYGLIYEQYF. CDR3 in DNA: TGTGCCAGCAGTTACGGGCTGATCTACGAGCAGTACTTC.

V usage is TRBV6-1 and J usage is TRBJ2-1, with TRBD1 as a possible D gene (5 bases). Per germline, CDR1 MNHNS and CDR2 SASEGT. CDR3 length: 14 residues. The V gene lost 2 bases and the J gene lost 4 bases, with 9 bases spanning the gap. The chain's CDR3 is CASSEWGGYNEQFF. The CDR3, as DNA: TGTGCCAGCAGTGAATGGGGCGGATACAATGAGCAGTTCTTC.